This T cell receptor beta chain was obtained from a study of cytomegalovirus exposure and HLA in healthy donors. Study results and limitations: Generally TCR sequences proved uncommon, though certain public TCRs appeared in numerous donors. A few of the chains that were CMV-associated were confirmed in vitro to be specific for CMV antigens.

As regards this clone: The antigen is unknown.

CDR1 is SGHVS and CDR2 is FQNEAQ in the germline V gene. V was clipped by 5 bases and J by 1 base, with 16 bases between them. The CDR3 has 16 amino acids. A multiplex PCR was run with 60 Vbeta primers and 13 Jbeta primers. Sequencing was performed with immunoSEQ multiplex PCR; in TCRdb, only in-frame clones are kept and a portion is missing. The sample comprises about 160,000 clones, roughly 72% of which are singletons, and approximately 1% rests with the top ten. The chain combines TRBV7-8 with TRBJ2-3; possible D gene TRBD2, 6 bases. Sequencing used PBMCs. This TCR derives from a woman between 40 and 55 years old in good health and CMV-seronegative. The CDR3 DNA reads as TGTGCCAGCAGCCCGCGTTCGGGACTCCGCACAGATACGCAGTATTTT. This gives the protein CASSPRSGLRTDTQYF.